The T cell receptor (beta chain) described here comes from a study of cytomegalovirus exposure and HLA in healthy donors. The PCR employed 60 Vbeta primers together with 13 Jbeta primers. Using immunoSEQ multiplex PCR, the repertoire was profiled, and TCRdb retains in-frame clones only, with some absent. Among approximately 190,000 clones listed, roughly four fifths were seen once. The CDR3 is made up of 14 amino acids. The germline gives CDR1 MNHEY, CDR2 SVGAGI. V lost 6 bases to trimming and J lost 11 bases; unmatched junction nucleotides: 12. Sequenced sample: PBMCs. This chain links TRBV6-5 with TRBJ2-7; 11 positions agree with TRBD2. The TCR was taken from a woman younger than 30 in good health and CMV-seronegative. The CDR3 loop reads CASSRLAGRYGEYF. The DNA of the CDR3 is TGTGCCAGCAGCAGACTAGCGGGGAGGTACGGGGAGTACTTC.